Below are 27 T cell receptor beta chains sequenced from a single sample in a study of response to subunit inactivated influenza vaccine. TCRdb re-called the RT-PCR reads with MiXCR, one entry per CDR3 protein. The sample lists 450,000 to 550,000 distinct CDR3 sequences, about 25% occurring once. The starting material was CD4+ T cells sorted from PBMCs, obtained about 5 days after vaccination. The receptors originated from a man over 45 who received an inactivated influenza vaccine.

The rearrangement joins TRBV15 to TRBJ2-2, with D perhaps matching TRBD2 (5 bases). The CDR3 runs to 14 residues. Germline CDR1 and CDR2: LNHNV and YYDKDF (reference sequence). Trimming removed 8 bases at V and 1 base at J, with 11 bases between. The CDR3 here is CATGLGRNTGELFF. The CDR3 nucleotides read TGTGCCACCGGGTTGGGGAGGAACACCGGGGAGCTGTTTTTT.

The CDR3 sequence: CASSLASGLASEQYF. DNA for the CDR3: TGTGCCAGCAGCTTAGCGTCGGGACTAGCCTCCGAGCAGTACTTC. The gene calls are TRBV7-8 and TRBJ2-7; 9 positions match TRBD2. This CDR3 comprises 15 residues. V gave up 0 bases and J gave up 6 bases; unmatched junction bases: 6. Germline-derived CDR1 and CDR2 are SGHVS and FQNEAQ.

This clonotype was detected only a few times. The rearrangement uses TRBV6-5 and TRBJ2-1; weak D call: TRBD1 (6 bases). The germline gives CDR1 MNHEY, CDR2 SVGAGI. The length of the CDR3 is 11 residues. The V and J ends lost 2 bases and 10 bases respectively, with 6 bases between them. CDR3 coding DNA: TGTGCCAGCAGTTACGGACAGGAGCAGTTCTTC. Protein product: CASSYGQEQFF.

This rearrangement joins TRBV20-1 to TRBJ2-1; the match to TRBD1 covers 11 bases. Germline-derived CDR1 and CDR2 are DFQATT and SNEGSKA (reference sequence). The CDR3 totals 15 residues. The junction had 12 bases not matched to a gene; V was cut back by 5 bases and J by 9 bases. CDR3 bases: TGCAGTGCTGCTCATACGGGACAGGGGGAAGGTGAGCAGTTCTTC. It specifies CSAAHTGQGEGEQFF.

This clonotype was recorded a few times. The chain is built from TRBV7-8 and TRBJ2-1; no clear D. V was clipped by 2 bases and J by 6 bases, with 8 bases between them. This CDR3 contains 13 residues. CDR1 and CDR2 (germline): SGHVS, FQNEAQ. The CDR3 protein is CASSLLMGNEQFF. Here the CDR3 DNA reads TGTGCCAGCAGCTTACTTATGGGCAATGAGCAGTTCTTC.

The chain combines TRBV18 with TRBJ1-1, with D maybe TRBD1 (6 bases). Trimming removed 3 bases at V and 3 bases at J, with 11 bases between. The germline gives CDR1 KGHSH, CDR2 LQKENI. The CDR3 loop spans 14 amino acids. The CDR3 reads CASSPPGQHTEAFF. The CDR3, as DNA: TGTGCCAGCTCACCCCCGGGACAACACACTGAAGCTTTCTTT. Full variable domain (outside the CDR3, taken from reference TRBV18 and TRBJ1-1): NAGVMQNPRHLVRRRGQEARLRCSPMKGHSHVYWYRQLPEEGLKFMVYLQKENIIDESGMPKERFSAEFPKEGPSILRIQQVVRGDSAAYFCASSPPGQHTEAFFGQGTRLTVV.

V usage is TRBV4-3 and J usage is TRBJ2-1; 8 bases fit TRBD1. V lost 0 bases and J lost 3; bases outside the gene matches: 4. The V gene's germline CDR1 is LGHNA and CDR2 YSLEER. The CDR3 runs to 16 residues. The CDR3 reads CASSQERTGYYNEQFF. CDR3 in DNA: TGCGCCAGCAGCCAAGAACGGACAGGGTACTACAATGAGCAGTTCTTC.

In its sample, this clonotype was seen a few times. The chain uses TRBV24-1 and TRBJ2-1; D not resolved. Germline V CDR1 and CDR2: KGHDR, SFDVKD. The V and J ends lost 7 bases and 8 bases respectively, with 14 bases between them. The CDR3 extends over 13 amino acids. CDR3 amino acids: CATRKSGQDEQFF. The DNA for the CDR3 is TGTGCCACCAGAAAGTCGGGTCAGGATGAGCAGTTCTTC.

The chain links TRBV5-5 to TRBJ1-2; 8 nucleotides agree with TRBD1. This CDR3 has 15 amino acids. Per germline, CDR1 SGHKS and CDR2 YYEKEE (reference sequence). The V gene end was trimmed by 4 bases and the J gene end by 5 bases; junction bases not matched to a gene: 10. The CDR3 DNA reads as TGTGCCAGCAGCGCCGGACAGGGAAGAGGGTATGGCTACACCTTC. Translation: CASSAGQGRGYGYTF. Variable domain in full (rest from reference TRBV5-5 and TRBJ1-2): DAGVTQSPTHLIKTRGQQVTLRCSPISGHKSVSWYQQVLGQGPQFIFQYYEKEERGRGNFPDRFSARQFPNYSSELNVNALLLGDSALYLCASSAGQGRGYGYTFGSGTRLTVV.

CDR3 bases: TGTGCCAGCAGGGATTCTAGCGGACCCTCCTACGAGCAGTACTTC. Protein sequence: CASRDSSGPSYEQYF. The genes are TRBV6-2 or TRBV6-3 and TRBJ2-7, with 7 bases that match TRBD2. Germline values: CDR1 MNHEY, CDR2 SVGEGT. J was trimmed by 0 bases and V by 6 bases; bases with no gene match: 8. The CDR3 consists of 15 residues.

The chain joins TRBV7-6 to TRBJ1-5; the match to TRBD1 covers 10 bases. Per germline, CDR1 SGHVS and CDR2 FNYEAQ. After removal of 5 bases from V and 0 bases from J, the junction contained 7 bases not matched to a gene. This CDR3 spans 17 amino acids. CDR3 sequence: CASSETGGAYSNQPQHF. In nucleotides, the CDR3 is TGTGCCAGCAGCGAGACAGGGGGCGCGTATAGCAATCAGCCCCAGCATTTT.

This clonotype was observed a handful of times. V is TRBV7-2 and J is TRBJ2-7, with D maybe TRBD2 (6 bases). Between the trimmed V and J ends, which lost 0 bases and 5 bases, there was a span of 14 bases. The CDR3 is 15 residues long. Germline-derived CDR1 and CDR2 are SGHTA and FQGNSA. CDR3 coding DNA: TGTGCCAGCAGCTTAGCAGGTCGGGAGCTGCACGAGCAGTACTTC. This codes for CASSLAGRELHEQYF.

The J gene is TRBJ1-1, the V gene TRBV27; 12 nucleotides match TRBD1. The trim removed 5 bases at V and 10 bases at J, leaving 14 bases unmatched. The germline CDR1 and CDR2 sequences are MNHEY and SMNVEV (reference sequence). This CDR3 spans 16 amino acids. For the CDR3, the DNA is TGTGCCAGCAGTGGAGACTTTACCGGGACAGGGGGCAGAGCTTTCTTT. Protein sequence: CASSGDFTGTGGRAFF.

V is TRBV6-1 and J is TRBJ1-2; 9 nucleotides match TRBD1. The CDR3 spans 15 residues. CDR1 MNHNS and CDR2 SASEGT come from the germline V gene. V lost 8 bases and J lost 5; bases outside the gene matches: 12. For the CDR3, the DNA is TGTGCCAGCGTGGATACAGGGGGCGCATATTATGGCTACACCTTC. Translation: CASVDTGGAYYGYTF.

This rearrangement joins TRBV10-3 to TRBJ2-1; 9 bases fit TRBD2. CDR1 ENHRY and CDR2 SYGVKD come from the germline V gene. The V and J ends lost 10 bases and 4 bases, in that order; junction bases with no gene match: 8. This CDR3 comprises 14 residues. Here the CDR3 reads CATQAGGTYNEQFF. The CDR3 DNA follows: TGTGCCACCCAAGCGGGAGGAACGTACAATGAGCAGTTCTTC.

The DNA for the CDR3 is TGCAGCGTTACACTAGCGGGAGGGTCCTACAATGAGCAGTTCTTC. It specifies CSVTLAGGSYNEQFF. The chain recombines TRBV29-1 with TRBJ2-1, with TRBD2 identical over 13 bases. The germline V gene encodes CDR1 SQVTM and CDR2 ANQGSEA. This CDR3 comprises 15 residues. V trimming: 5 bases; J trimming: 1 base; junction bases outside the gene matches: 2.

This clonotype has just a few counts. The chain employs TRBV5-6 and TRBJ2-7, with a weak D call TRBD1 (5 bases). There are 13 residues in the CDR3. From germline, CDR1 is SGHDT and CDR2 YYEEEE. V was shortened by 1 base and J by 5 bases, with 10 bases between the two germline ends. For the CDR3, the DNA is TGTGCCAGCAGCTTGTGGACACATAACGAGCAGTACTTC. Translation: CASSLWTHNEQYF.

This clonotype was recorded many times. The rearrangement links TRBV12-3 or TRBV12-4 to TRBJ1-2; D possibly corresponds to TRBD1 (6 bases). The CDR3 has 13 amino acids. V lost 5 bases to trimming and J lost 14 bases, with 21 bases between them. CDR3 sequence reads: CASSAPGTRSKTF. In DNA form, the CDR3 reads TGTGCCAGCAGTGCCCCCGGGACAAGGAGTAAGACCTTC.

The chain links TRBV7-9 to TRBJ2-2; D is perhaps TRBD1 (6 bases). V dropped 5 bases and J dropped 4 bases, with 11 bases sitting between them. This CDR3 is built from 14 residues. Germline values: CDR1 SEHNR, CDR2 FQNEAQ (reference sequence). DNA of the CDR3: TGTGCCAGCAGCCGGGACACGCTCACCGGGGAGCTGTTTTTT. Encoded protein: CASSRDTLTGELFF.

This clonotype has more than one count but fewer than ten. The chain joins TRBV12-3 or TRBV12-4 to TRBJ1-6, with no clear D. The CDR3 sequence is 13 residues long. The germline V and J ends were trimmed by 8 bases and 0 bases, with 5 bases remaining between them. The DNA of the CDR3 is TGTGCCAGCCAGAGCTCCTATAATTCACCCCTCCACTTT. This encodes CASQSSYNSPLHF.

CDR3 coding DNA: TGTGCCAGCAGCTCACAGGGGGAAGGAGATACGCAGTATTTT. This sequence encodes CASSSQGEGDTQYF. J is TRBJ2-3 and V is TRBV11-3; 8 positions agree with TRBD1. Trimming removed 4 bases from V and 5 bases from J; junction bases left unmatched: 5. Per the germline V gene, CDR1 is SGHNT and CDR2 is YENEEA. The CDR3 is made up of 14 amino acids.

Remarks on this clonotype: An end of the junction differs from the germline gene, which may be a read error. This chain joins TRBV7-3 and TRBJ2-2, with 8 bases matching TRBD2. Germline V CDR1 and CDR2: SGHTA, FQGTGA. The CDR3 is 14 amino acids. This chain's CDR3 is CACSFRGGTGELFF. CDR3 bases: TGTGCCTGCAGCTTCCGGGGGGGCACCGGGGAGCTGTTTTTT.

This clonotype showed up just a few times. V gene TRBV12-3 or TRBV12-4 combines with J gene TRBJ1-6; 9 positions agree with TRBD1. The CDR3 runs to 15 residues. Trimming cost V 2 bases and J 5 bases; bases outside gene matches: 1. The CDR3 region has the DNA TGTGCCAGCAGTTTATGGACAGGGGATAATTCACCCCTCCACTTT. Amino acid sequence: CASSLWTGDNSPLHF.

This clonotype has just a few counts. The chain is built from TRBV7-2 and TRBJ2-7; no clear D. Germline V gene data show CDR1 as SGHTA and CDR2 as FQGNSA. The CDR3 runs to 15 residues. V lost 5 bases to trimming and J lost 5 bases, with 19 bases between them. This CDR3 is CASSPLATLLDEQYF. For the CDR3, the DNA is TGTGCCAGCAGCCCTCTCGCTACCCTCCTAGACGAGCAGTACTTC.

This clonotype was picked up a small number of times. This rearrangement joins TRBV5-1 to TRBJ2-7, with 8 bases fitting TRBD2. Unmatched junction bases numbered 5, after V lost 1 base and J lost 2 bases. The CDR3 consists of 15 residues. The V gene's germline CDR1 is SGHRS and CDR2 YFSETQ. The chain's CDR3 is CASSLISGSTYEQYF. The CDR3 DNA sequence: TGCGCCAGCAGCTTGATCAGCGGGAGCACCTACGAGCAGTACTTC.

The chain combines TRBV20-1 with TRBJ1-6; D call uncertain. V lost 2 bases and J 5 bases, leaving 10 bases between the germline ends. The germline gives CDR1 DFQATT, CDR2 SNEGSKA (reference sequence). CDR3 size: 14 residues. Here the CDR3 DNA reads TGCAGTGCTAGAATTCGGCGGAATAATTCACCCCTCCACTTT. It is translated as CSARIRRNNSPLHF.

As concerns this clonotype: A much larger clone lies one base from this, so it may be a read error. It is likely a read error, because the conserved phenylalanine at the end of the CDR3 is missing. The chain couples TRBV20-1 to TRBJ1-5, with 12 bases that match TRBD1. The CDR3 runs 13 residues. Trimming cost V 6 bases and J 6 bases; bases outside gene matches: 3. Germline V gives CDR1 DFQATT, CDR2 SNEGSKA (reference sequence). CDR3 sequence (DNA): TGCAGTGCCGGGACAGGGGGCAGTCAGCCCCAGCATCTT. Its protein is CSAGTGGSQPQHL.